This is a list of T cell receptor beta chains from one sample in a study of T cells in Graves' hyperthyroidism and ophthalmopathy. MiXCR, run by TCRdb on the multiplex PCR reads, gives a single entry per CDR3 protein. The top ten clones hold approximately 8.4% of a sample with fewer than 750,000 distinct CDR3 sequences, 35% to 55% of them seen once. Sequencing was carried out using peripheral blood or thyroid tissue (not recorded which). The receptors shown here come from a woman aged 18-35 years with Graves' hyperthyroidism. Both conserved end residues are part of each CDR3. A D gene is named only where the DNA matches it firmly. Rows may omit the clone size; those that give it use once, few, many or a size class.

TRBJ1-2 TRBV4-1 many TRBD1 CASSQPGQGGYGYTF TGCGCCAGCAGCCAGCCCGGACAGGGAGGCTATGGCTACACCTTC
TRBJ2-7 TRBV5-4 many NA CASSLQQGSYEQYF TGTGCCAGCAGCCTCCAACAGGGTTCGTACGAGCAGTACTTC
TRBJ2-2 TRBV10-3 NA NA CAISEISGNTGELFF TGTGCCATCAGTGAGATTAGCGGGAACACCGGGGAGCTGTTTTTT
TRBJ2-3 TRBV20-1 once TRBD2 CSATASGSTDTQYF TGCAGTGCTACGGCTAGCGGGAGTACAGATACGCAGTATTTT
TRBJ2-7 TRBV7-9 many TRBD2 CASSFGGSGNEQYF TGTGCCAGCAGCTTTGGCGGGAGCGGGAACGAGCAGTACTTC
TRBJ2-7 TRBV3-1 many TRBD2 CASSQEAGTSGTYEQYF TGTGCCAGCAGCCAGGAGGCTGGGACTAGCGGGACTTACGAGCAGTACTTC
TRBJ2-5 TRBV11-2 few TRBD2 CASSSIPGTVGGETQYF TGTGCCAGCAGCTCGATTCCCGGGACCGTGGGGGGGGAGACCCAGTACTTC
TRBJ2-7 TRBV4-1 many NA CASSQDGQGNYEQYF TGCGCCAGCAGCCAAGATGGTCAGGGAAATTACGAGCAGTACTTC
TRBJ2-5 TRBV24-1 NA NA CATSETSQETQYF TGTGCCACCAGTGAAACTAGTCAAGAGACCCAGTACTTC
TRBJ2-7 TRBV12-3/TRBV12-4 few TRBD1 CASTLTGSYEQYF TGTGCCAGCACCCTGACAGGGTCCTACGAGCAGTACTTC
TRBJ1-4 TRBV20-1 NA TRBD1 CSATGTVNEKLFF TGCAGTGCTACCGGGACAGTTAATGAAAAACTGTTTTTT
TRBJ1-1 TRBV5-5 NA NA CASREIKEGYGNTEAFF TGTGCCAGCAGGGAGATAAAGGAAGGGTATGGAAACACTGAAGCTTTCTTT
TRBJ2-2 TRBV2 NA NA CASSKDRTAYTGELFF TGTGCCAGCAGTAAAGATCGAACAGCCTACACCGGGGAGCTGTTTTTT
TRBJ2-5 TRBV20-1 many TRBD2 CSAPGGGKETQYF TGCAGTGCCCCGGGGGGGGGCAAAGAGACCCAGTACTTC
TRBJ2-7 TRBV3-1 many NA CASSHRGSHEQYF TGTGCCAGCAGCCATCGGGGGTCCCACGAGCAGTACTTC
TRBJ2-7 TRBV12-3/TRBV12-4 many TRBD1 CASRTGTGVYEQYF TGTGCCAGCAGGACAGGGACAGGGGTCTACGAGCAGTACTTC
TRBJ2-7 TRBV2 NA TRBD1 CASTLDRGDEQYF TGTGCCAGCACACTTGACAGGGGGGACGAGCAGTACTTC
TRBJ1-1 TRBV20-1 NA NA CSGMGGTEAFF TGCAGTGGTATGGGAGGGACTGAAGCTTTCTTT
TRBJ2-5 TRBV5-1 many TRBD2 CASSSSTSGQETQYF TGCGCCAGCAGCTCATCAACTAGCGGCCAAGAGACCCAGTACTTC
TRBJ1-5 TRBV20-1 NA TRBD1 CSALGTGGQPQHF TGCAGTGCTCTGGGGACAGGGGGCCAGCCCCAGCATTTT
TRBJ1-2 TRBV20-1 NA NA CSASYPPRYTF TGCAGTGCTAGCTACCCCCCACGCTACACCTTC
TRBJ1-2 TRBV11-2 many NA CASSPNFRRDGYTF TGTGCCAGCAGCCCGAACTTCCGCAGGGACGGCTACACCTTC